Here is one T cell receptor beta chain with its context. The sample is drawn from a study of blood T cell repertoires in COVID-19. Across the whole study: Sources were T cells, B-cell-depleted T cells, or PBMCs; the material itself was cDNA or gDNA.

Libraries were prepared by immunoSEQ multiplex PCR; TCRdb keeps only in-frame clonotypes and omits some of them. This sample yields about 65,000 clones, of which about 81% are seen a single time; around 14% belongs to the top ten. V gave up 6 bases and J gave up 5 bases, with 8 bases separating them. The CDR3 runs to 12 residues. The chain links TRBV12-3 or TRBV12-4 to TRBJ2-1; unclear D gene. Sequencing was carried out using peripheral blood. The TCR originated in a man older than 75 with acute or convalescent COVID-19. For the CDR3, the DNA is TGTGCCAGCAGCTACTCAAACAATGAGCAGTTCTTC. This encodes CASSYSNNEQFF.